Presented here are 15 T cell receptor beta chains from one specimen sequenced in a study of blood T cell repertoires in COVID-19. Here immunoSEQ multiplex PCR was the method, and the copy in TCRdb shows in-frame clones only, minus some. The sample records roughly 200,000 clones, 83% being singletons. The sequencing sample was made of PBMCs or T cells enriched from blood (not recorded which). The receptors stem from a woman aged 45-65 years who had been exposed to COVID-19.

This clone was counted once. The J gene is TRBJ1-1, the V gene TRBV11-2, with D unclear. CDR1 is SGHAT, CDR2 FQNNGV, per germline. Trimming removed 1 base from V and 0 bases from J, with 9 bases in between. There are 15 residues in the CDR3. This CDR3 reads CASSLVGVMNTEAFF. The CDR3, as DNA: TGTGCCAGCAGCTTAGTCGGGGTGATGAACACTGAAGCTTTCTTT.

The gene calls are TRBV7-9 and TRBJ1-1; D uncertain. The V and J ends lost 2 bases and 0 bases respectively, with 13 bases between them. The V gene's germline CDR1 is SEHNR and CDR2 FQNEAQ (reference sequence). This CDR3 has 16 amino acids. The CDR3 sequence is CASSLTPEQLNTEAFF. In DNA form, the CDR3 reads TGTGCCAGCAGCTTAACCCCAGAACAGCTGAACACTGAAGCTTTCTTT.

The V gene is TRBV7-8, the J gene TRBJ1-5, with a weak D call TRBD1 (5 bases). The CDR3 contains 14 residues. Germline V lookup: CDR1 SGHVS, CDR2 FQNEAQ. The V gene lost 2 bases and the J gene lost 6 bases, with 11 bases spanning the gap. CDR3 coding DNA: TGTGCCAGCAGCTTACAGGGTATTTTTCAGCCCCAGCATTTT. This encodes CASSLQGIFQPQHF.

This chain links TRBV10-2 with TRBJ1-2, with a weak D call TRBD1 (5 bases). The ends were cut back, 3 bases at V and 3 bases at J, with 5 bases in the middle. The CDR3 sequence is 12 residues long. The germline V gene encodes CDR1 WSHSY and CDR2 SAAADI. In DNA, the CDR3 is TGCGCCAGCAGTGACAGGGACTATGGCTACACCTTC. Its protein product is CASSDRDYGYTF.

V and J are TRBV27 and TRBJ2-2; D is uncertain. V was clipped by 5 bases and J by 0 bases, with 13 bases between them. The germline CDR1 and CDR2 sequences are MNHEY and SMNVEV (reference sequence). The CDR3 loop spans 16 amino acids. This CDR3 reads CASSPPHRANTGELFF. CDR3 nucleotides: TGTGCCAGCAGTCCCCCGCATAGAGCGAACACCGGGGAGCTGTTTTTT.

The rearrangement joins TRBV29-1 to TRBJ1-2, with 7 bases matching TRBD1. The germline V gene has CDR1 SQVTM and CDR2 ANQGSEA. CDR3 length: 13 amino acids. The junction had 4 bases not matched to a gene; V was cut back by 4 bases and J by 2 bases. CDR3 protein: CSVGGGANYGYTF. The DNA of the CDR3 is TGCAGCGTTGGAGGGGGCGCCAACTATGGCTACACCTTC. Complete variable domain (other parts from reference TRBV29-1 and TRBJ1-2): SAVISQKPSRDICQRGTSLTIQCQVDSQVTMMFWYRQQPGQSLTLIATANQGSEATYESGFVIDKFPISRPNLTFSTLTVSNMSPEDSSIYLCSVGGGANYGYTFGSGTRLTVV.

The CDR3 sequence: CASSAGKDRAGANVLTF. The CDR3 nucleotides are TGTGCCAGCAGCGCAGGAAAAGACAGGGCTGGGGCCAACGTCCTGACTTTC. V and J are TRBV9 and TRBJ2-6; TRBD1 matches at 7 bases. The length of the CDR3 is 17 residues. J gave up 2 bases and V 3 bases, and 8 bases lay outside the gene matches. Germline V lookup: CDR1 SGDLS, CDR2 YYNGEE. Full variable domain (missing parts from reference TRBV9 and TRBJ2-6): DSGVTQTPKHLITATGQRVTLRCSPRSGDLSVYWYQQSLDQGLQFLIQYYNGEERAKGNILERFSAQQFPDLHSELNLSSLELGDSALYFCASSAGKDRAGANVLTFGAGSRLTVL.

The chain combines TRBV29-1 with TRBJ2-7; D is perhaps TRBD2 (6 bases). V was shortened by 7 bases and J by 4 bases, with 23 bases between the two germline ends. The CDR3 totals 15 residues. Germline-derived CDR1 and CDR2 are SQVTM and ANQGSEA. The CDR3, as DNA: TGCAGCGCCCTTAGGGGTGCGGGGAGTGTGTACGAGCAGTACTTC. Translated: CSALRGAGSVYEQYF.

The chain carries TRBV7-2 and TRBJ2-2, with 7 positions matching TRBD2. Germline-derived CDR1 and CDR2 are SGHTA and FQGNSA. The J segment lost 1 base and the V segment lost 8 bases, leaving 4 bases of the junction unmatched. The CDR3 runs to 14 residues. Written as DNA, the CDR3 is TGTGCCAGCGGGCGCGGGGGGAACACCGGGGAGCTGTTTTTT. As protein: CASGRGGNTGELFF. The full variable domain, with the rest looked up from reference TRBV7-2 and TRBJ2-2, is GAGVSQSPSNKVTEKGKDVELRCDPISGHTALYWYRQSLGQGLEFLIYFQGNSAPDKSGLPSDRFSAERTGGSVSTLTIQRTQQEDSAVYLCASGRGGNTGELFFGEGSRLTVL.

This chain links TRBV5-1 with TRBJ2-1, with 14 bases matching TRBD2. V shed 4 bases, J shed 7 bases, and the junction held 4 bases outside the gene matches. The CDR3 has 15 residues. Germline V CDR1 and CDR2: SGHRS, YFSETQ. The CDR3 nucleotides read TGCGCCAGCAGCCTCGGACTAGCGGGAGGAAATGAGCAGTTCTTC. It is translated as CASSLGLAGGNEQFF.

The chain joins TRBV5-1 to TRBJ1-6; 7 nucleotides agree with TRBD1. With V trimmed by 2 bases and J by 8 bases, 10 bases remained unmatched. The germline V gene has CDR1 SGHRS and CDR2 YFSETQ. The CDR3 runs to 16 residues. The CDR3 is CASSFGTASQYSPLHF. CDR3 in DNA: TGCGCCAGCAGCTTCGGGACAGCCTCCCAGTATTCACCCCTCCACTTT.

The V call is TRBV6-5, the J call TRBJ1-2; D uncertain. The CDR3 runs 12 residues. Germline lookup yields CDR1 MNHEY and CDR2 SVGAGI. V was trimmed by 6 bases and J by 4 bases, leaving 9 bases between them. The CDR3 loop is CASRIEGYGYTF. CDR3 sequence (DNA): TGTGCCAGCAGGATCGAGGGCTATGGCTACACCTTC.

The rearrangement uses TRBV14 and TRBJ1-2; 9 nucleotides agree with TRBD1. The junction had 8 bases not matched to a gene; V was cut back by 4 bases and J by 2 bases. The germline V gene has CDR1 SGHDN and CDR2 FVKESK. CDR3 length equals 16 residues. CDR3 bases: TGTGCCAGCAGCCCCGAATACAGGGGGCGCAACTATGGCTACACCTTC. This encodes CASSPEYRGRNYGYTF. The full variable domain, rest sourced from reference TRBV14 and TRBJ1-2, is EAGVTQFPSHSVIEKGQTVTLRCDPISGHDNLYWYRRVMGKEIKFLLHFVKESKQDESGMPNNRFLAERTGGTYSTLKVQPAELEDSGVYFCASSPEYRGRNYGYTFGSGTRLTVV.

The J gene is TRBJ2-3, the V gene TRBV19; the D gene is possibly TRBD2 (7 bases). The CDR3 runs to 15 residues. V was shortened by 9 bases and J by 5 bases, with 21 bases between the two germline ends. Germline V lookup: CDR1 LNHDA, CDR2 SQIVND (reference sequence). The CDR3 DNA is TGTGCCAGCACGGGGGGACATCTACTCCAAGATACGCAGTATTTT. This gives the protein CASTGGHLLQDTQYF. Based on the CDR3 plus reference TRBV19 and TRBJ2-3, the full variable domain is DGGITQSPKYLFRKEGQNVTLSCEQNLNHDAMYWYRQDPGQGLRLIYYSQIVNDFQKGDIAEGYSVSREKKESFPLTVTSAQKNPTAFYLCASTGGHLLQDTQYFGPGTRLTVL.

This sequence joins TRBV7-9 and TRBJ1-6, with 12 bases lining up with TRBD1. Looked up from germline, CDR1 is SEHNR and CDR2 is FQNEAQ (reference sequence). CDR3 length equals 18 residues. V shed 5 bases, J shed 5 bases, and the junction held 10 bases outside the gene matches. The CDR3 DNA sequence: TGTGCCAGCAGCCCCTCCCCCGGGACAGGGGGCAATAATTCACCCCTCCACTTT. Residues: CASSPSPGTGGNNSPLHF.